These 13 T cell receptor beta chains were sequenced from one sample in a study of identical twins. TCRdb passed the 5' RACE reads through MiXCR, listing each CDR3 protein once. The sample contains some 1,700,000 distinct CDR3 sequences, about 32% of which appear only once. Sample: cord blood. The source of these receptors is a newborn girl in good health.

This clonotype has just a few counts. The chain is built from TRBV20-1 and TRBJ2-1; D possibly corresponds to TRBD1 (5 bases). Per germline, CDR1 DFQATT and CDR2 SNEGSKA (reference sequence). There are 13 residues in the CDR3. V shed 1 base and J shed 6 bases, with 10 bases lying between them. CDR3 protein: CSARVGPINEQFF. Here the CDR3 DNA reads TGCAGTGCTAGAGTGGGGCCCATCAATGAGCAGTTCTTC.

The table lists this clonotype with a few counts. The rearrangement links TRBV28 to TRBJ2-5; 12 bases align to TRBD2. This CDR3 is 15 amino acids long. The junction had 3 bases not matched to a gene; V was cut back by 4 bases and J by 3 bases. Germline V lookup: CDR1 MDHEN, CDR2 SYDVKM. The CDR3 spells CASSSSGRAEETQYF. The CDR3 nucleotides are TGTGCCAGCAGTTCTAGCGGGAGGGCCGAAGAGACCCAGTACTTC.

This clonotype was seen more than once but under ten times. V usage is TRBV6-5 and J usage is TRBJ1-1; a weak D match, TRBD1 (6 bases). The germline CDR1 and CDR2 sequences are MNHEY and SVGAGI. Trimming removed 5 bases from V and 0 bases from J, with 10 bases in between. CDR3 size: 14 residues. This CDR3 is CASSRDILNTEAFF. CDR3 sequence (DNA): TGTGCCAGCAGTCGGGACATTCTGAACACTGAAGCTTTCTTT.

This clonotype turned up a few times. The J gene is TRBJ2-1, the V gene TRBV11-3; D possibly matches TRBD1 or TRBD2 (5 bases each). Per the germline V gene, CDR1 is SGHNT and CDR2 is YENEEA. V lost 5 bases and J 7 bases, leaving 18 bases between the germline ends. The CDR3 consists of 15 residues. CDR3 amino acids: CASSARAGRGNEQFF. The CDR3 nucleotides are TGTGCCAGCAGCGCCCGAGCAGGGAGAGGAAATGAGCAGTTCTTC.

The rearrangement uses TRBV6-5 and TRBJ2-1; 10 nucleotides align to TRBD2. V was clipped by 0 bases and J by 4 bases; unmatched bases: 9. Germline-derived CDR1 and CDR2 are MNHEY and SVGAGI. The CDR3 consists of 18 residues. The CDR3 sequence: CASSYSILAGTKYNEQFF. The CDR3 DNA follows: TGTGCCAGCAGTTACTCGATACTAGCGGGGACAAAATACAATGAGCAGTTCTTC.

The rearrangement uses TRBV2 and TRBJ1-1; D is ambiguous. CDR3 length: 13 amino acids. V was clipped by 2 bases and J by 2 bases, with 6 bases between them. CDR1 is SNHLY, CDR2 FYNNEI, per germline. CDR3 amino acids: CASSEPENTEAFF. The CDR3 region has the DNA TGTGCCAGCAGTGAACCAGAAAACACTGAAGCTTTCTTT. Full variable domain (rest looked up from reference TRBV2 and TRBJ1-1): EPEVTQTPSHQVTQMGQEVILRCVPISNHLYFYWYRQILGQKVEFLVSFYNNEISEKSEIFDDQFSVERPDGSNFTLKIRSTKLEDSAMYFCASSEPENTEAFFGQGTRLTVV.

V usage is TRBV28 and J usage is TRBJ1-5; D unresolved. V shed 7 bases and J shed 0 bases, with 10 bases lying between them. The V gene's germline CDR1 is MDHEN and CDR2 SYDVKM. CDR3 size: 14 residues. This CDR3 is CASKDRYSNQPQHF. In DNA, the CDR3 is TGTGCCAGCAAGGATCGATATAGCAATCAGCCCCAGCATTTT.

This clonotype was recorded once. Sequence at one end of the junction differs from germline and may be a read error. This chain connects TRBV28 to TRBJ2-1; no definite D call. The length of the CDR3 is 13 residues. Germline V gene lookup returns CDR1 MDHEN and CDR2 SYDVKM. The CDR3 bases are TGTGCCAGCAGTCCCCACTCCCACAATGAGCAGTTCTTC. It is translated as CASSPHSHNEQFF.

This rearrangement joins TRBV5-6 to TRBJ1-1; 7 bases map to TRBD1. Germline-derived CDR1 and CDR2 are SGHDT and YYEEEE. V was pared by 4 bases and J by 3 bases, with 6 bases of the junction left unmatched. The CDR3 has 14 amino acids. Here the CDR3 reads CASSMTGRDTEAFF. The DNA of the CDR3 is TGTGCCAGCAGCATGACAGGGAGGGACACTGAAGCTTTCTTT.

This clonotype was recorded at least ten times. CDR3 DNA sequence: TGTGCCAGCAGTTTATACGGGACACTGACCTACGAGCAGTACTTC. Protein: CASSLYGTLTYEQYF. The chain has TRBV28 and TRBJ2-7, with a tentative D call TRBD1 (6 bases). The germline V and J ends were trimmed by 1 base and 2 bases, with 12 bases remaining between them. The CDR3 spans 15 residues. CDR1 MDHEN and CDR2 SYDVKM come from the germline V gene. The full variable domain, its missing parts supplied by reference TRBV28 and TRBJ2-7, is DVKVTQSSRYLVKRTGEKVFLECVQDMDHENMFWYRQDPGLGLRLIYFSYDVKMKEKGDIPEGYSVSREKKERFSLILESASTNQTSMYLCASSLYGTLTYEQYFGPGTRLTVT.

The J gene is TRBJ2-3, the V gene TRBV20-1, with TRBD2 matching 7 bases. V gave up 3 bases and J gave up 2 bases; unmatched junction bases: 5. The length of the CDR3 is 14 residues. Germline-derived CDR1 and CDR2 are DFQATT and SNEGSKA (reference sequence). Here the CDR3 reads CSASPGRATDTQYF. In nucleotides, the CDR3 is TGCAGTGCTAGTCCGGGGAGGGCCACAGATACGCAGTATTTT.

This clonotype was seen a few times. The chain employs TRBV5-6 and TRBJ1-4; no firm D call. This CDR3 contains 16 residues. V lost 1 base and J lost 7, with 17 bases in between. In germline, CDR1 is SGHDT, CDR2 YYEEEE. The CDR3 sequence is CASSLFGDRRSEKLFF. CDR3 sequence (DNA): TGTGCCAGCAGCTTGTTCGGGGATCGGAGGAGTGAAAAACTGTTTTTT. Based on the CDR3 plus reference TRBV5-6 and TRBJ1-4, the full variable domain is DAGVTQSPTHLIKTRGQQVTLRCSPKSGHDTVSWYQQALGQGPQFIFQYYEEEERQRGNFPDRFSGHQFPNYSSELNVNALLLGDSALYLCASSLFGDRRSEKLFFGSGTQLSVL.

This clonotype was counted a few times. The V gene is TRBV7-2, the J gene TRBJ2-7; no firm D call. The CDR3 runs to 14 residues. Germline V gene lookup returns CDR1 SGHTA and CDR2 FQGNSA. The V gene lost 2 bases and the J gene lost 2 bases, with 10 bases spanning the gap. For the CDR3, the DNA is TGTGCCAGCAGCTTACCCCAGAAGACCTACGAGCAGTACTTC. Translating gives CASSLPQKTYEQYF.